The 5 T cell receptor beta chains below come from one sample, sequenced in a study of blood T cell repertoires in COVID-19. Libraries were prepared by immunoSEQ multiplex PCR; TCRdb keeps only in-frame clonotypes and omits some of them. The table lists over 85,000 clones, 70% to 90% of them singletons, with under 2.5% in the top ten. Input material: peripheral blood. The receptor set was obtained from a man aged 50 to 60 with active COVID-19.

The gene calls are TRBV30 and TRBJ2-7, with 9 bases identical to TRBD2. This CDR3 comprises 14 residues. Looked up from germline, CDR1 is GTSNPN and CDR2 is SVGIG (reference sequence). Unmatched junction bases numbered 10, after V lost 3 bases and J lost 7 bases. CDR3 bases: TGTGCCTGGAGAGGAGCGGGGGGACTTTGGGAGCAGTACTTC. This encodes CAWRGAGGLWEQYF.

The chain recombines TRBV24-1 with TRBJ1-1, with D perhaps matching TRBD1 (6 bases). V dropped 4 bases and J dropped 5 bases, with 16 bases sitting between them. Germline CDR1 is KGHDR and CDR2 is SFDVKD. The CDR3 has 15 residues. The CDR3 region is CATSEAGVDRTEAFF. CDR3 DNA sequence: TGTGCCACCAGTGAGGCAGGGGTTGATCGTACTGAAGCTTTCTTT.

The chain is built from TRBV12-3 or TRBV12-4 and TRBJ2-3; 8 bases fit TRBD2. Losses at the gene ends were 6 bases for V and 7 bases for J; bases not matched to a gene: 6. This CDR3 is 13 amino acids long. CDR3 in DNA: TGTGCCAGCAGAACGGCGGGGGGAAATACGCAGTATTTT. Translation: CASRTAGGNTQYF.

Remarks on this clone: This specimen includes other DNA sequences encoding the same CDR3. The chain joins TRBV5-1 to TRBJ1-5, with 7 bases fitting TRBD1. V lost 0 bases and J lost 2; bases outside the gene matches: 2. The CDR3 runs 15 residues. The germline CDR1 and CDR2 sequences are SGHRS and YFSETQ. The CDR3 DNA reads TGCGCCAGCAGCTTGGGGACAGGTGGCAATCAGCCCCAGCATTTT. Translating it yields CASSLGTGGNQPQHF.

The chain couples TRBV6-2 or TRBV6-3 to TRBJ1-4; D is unclear. The CDR3 contains 13 residues. The V and J ends lost 4 bases and 8 bases respectively, with 11 bases between them. The germline gives CDR1 MNHEY, CDR2 SVGEGT. CDR3 region: CASSSPRWEKLFF. The CDR3 DNA reads as TGTGCCAGCAGTTCCCCCCGGTGGGAAAAACTGTTTTTT.